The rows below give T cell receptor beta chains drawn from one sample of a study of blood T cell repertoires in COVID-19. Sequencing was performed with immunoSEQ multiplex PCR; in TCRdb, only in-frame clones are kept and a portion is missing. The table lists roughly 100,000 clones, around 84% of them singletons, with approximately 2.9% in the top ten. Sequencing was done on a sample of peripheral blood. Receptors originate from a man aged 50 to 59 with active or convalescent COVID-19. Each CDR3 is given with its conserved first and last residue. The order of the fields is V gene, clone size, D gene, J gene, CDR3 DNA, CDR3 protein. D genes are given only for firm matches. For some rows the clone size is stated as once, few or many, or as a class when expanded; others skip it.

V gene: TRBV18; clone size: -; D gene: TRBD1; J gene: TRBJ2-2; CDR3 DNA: TGTGCCAGCTCACCACCGAAAGGACAGGGATCGAACACCGGGGAGCTGTTTTTT; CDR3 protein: CASSPPKGQGSNTGELFF
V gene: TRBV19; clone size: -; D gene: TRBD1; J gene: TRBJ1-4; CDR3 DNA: TGTGCCAGCCAACAGGGGGGGCCCGATGAAAAACTGTTTTTT; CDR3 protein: CASQQGGPDEKLFF
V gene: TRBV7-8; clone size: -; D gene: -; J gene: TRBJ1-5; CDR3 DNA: TGTGCCAGCAGCCCCCGGGGGGACGGCAATCAGCCCCAGCATTTT; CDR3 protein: CASSPRGDGNQPQHF
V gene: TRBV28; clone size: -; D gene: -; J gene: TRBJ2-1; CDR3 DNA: TGTGCCAGCAGTTCGGGACTTCGAGACAATGAGCAGTTCTTC; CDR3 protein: CASSSGLRDNEQFF
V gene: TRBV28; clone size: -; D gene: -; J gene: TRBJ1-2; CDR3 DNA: TGTGCCAGCAGACAAACGGCGGCCGGGAGGGTGGGCGGCTACACCTTC; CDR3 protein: CASRQTAAGRVGGYTF
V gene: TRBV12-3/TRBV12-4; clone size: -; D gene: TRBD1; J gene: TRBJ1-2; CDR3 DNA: TGTGCCAGCACCTTTACTCAGGGGGCTGGCTACACCTTC; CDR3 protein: CASTFTQGAGYTF
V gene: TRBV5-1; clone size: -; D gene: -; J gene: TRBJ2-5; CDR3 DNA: TGCGCCAGCAGCTTGTTTCCGGGGGAGACCCAGTACTTC; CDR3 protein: CASSLFPGETQYF
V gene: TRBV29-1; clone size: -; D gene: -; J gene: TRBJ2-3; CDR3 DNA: TGCAGCGTTGACCGAGGGACAGATACGCAGTATTTT; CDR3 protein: CSVDRGTDTQYF
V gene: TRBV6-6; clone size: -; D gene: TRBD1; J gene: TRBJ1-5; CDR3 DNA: TGTGCCAGCAGTTCCGGGACAGGGGCGCAGAATCAGCCCCAGCATTTT; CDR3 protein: CASSSGTGAQNQPQHF
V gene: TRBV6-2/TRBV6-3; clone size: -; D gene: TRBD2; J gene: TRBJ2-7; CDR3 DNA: TGTGCCAGCAGTACCGAACTAGCGGGGGGCTACGAGCAGTACTTC; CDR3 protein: CASSTELAGGYEQYF
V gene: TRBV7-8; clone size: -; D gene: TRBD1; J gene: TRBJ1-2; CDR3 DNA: TGTGCCAGCAGCCCGCGACAGGGGGTAAACTATGGCTACACCTTC; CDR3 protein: CASSPRQGVNYGYTF
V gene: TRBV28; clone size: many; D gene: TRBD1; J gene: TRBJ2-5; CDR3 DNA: TGTGCCAGCCGTAGGGACAGACAAGAGACCCAGTACTTC; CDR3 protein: CASRRDRQETQYF
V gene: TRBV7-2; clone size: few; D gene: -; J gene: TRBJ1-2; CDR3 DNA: TGTGCCAGCAGCTTAGGGGGAGGGGGCTACACCTTC; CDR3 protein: CASSLGGGGYTF
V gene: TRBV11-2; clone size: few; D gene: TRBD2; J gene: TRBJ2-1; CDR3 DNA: TGTGCCAGCAGCTTAGAGGAAAGGGACTACTTCAATGAGCAGTTCTTC; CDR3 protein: CASSLEERDYFNEQFF
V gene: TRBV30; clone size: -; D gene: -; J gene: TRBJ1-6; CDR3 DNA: TGTGCCTGGAGCGTAACGTCTAGAAACTATAATTCACCCCTCCACTTT; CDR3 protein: CAWSVTSRNYNSPLHF
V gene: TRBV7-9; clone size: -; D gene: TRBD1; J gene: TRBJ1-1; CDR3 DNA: TGTGCCAGCAGCACCCCGGGACAGGGGGCTTGGCCGAATACTGAAGCTTTCTTT; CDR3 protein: CASSTPGQGAWPNTEAFF
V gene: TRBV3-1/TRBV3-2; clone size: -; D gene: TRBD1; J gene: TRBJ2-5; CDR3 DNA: TGTGCCAGCAGCCAAGCTGAACAGGGGCAGACCCAGTACTTC; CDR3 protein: CASSQAEQGQTQYF
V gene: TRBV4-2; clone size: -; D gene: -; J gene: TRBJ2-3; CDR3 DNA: TGTGCCAGCAGCCAAGATGGGGGGGCCACAGATACGCAGTATTTT; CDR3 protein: CASSQDGGATDTQYF
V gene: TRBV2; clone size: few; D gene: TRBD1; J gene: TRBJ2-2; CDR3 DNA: TGTGCCAGCAGTAATCCGGGACAGGATGCTCGTGGCACCGGGGAGCTGTTTTTT; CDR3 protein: CASSNPGQDARGTGELFF
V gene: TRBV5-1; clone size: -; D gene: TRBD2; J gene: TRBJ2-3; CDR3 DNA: TGCGCCAGCAGCTTGGCCTTAGCGGGGGGGCCAACAGATACGCAGTATTTT; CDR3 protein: CASSLALAGGPTDTQYF
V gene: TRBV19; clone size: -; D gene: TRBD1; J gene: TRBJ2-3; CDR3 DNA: TGTGCCAGTAGCATTAGGACAGGGATTAGCACAGATACGCAGTATTTT; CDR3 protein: CASSIRTGISTDTQYF
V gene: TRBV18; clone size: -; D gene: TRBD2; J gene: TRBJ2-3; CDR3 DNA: TGTGCCAGCTCCGGGGGGAGAAGTGATACGCAGTATTTT; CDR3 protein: CASSGGRSDTQYF
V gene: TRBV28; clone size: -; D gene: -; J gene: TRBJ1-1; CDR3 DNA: TGTGCCAGCAGTCCCCCGTCGGGAAAAACTGAAGCTTTCTTT; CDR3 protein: CASSPPSGKTEAFF
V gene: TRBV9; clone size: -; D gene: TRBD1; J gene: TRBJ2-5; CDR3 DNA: TGTGCCAGCAGCGCTCGACAGGGGATAGGGGAGACCCAGTACTTC; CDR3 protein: CASSARQGIGETQYF
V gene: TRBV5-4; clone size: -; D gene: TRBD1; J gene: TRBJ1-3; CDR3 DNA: TGTGCCAGCAGCGAAACCACAGGGGGCTTCGGAAACACCATATATTTT; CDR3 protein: CASSETTGGFGNTIYF
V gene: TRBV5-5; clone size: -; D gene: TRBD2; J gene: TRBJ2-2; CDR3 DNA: TGTGCCAGCAGCTTGGACGGACTAGCCACCGGGGAGCTGTTTTTT; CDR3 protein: CASSLDGLATGELFF
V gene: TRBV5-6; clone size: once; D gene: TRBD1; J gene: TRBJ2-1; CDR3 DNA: TGTGCCAGCAGCTTGTTGGACAGGTACAATGAGCAGTTCTTC; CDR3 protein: CASSLLDRYNEQFF
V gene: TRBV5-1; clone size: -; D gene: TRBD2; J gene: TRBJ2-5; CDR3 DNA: TGCGCCAGCACGACTAGCGGGGGGTACCAAGAGACCCAGTACTTC; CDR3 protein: CASTTSGGYQETQYF
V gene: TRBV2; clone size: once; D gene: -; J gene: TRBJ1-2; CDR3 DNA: TGTGCCAGCAGTGAAATGGGGGGGAAATATGGCTACACCTTC; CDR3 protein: CASSEMGGKYGYTF
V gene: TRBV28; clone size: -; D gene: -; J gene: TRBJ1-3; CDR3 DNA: TGTGCCAGCAGTTCCCATGCGGGGCAAGGAAACACCATATATTTT; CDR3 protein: CASSSHAGQGNTIYF
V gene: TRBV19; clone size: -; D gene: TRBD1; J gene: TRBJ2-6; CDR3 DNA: TGTGCCAGTAGTCGGGGACAGGGATTCTCTGGGGCCAACGTCCTGACTTTC; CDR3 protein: CASSRGQGFSGANVLTF
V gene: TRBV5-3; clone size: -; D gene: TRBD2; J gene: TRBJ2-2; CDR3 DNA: TGTGCCAGAAGCTGGACTAGCGGGGGGCCCCATTATGGTGAGCTGTTTTTT; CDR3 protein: CARSWTSGGPHYGELFF
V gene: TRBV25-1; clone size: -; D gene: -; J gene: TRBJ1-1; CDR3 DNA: TGTGCCAGCCTCCGGACTGGAAACACTGAAGCTTTCTTT; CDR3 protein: CASLRTGNTEAFF
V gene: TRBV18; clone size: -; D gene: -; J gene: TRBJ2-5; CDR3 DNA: TGTGCCAGCTCAGCCGACACCGACCAAGAGACCCAGTACTTC; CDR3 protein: CASSADTDQETQYF
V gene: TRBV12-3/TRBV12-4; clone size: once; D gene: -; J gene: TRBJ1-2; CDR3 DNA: TGTGCCAGCAGTCTCCACTCCCATGGCTACACCTTC; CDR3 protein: CASSLHSHGYTF
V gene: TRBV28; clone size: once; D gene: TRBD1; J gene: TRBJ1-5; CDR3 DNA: TGTGCCAGCAGTTCCGGACAGGGGGATCAGCCCCAGCATTTT; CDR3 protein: CASSSGQGDQPQHF
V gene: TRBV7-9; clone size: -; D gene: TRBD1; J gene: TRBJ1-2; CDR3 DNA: TGTGCCAGCTCCCCGGGACAGGGGAACTATGGCTACACCTTC; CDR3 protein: CASSPGQGNYGYTF
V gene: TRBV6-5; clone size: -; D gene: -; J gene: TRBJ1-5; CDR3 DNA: TGTGCCAGCAGTTACTCCAATCAAGAGAATCAGCCCCAGCATTTT; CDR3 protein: CASSYSNQENQPQHF
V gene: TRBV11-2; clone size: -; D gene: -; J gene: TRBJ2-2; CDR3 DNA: TGTGCCAGCAGCCCTATTCTGTACACCGGGGAGCTGTTTTTT; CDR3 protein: CASSPILYTGELFF
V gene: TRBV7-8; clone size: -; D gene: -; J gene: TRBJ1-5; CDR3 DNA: TGTGCCAGCAGCACATACACGTCGGGAGACAGTTATAGCAATCAGCCCCAGCATTTT; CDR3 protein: CASSTYTSGDSYSNQPQHF
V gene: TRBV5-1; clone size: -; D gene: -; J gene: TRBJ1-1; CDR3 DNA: TGCGCCAGCGGAACAGGGTTGGGAAACACTGAAGCTTTCTTT; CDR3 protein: CASGTGLGNTEAFF
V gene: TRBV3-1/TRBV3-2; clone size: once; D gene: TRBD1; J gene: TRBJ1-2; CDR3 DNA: TGTGCCAGCACGAAAGGACAGGGAAAGGAGGGCTACACCTTC; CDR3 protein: CASTKGQGKEGYTF
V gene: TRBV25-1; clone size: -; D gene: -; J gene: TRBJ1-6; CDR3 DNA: TGTGCCAGCAGTGATAGGGGGAGCCTCTCCTATAATTCACCCCTCCACTTT; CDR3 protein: CASSDRGSLSYNSPLHF
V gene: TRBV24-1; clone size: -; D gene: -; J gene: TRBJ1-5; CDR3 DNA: TGTGCCACTGGCCGAGGAAACGGGCAGCCCCAGCATTTT; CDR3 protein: CATGRGNGQPQHF
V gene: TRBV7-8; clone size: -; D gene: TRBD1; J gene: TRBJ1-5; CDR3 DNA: TGTGCCAGCAGCAAGGGACAGGGAGGTCAGCCCCAGCATTTT; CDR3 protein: CASSKGQGGQPQHF
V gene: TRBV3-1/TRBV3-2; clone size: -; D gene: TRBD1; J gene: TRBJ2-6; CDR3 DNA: TGTGCCAGCAGCCGGGGGACAGGGGCTAGTGGGGCCAACGTCCTGACTTTC; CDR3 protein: CASSRGTGASGANVLTF
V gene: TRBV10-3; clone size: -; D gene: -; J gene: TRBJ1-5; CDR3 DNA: TGTGCCATCAGTAATGGGGGCGGCAATCAGCCCCAGCATTTT; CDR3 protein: CAISNGGGNQPQHF
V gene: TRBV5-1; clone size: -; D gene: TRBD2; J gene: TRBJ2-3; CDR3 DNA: TGCGCCAGCAGCGCTAGCGGGGGGGCCTCAGATACGCAGTATTTT; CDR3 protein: CASSASGGASDTQYF
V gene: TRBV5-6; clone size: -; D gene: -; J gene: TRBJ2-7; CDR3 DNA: TGTGCCAGCAGCTTGGATAGAGGCTCCTACGAGCAGTACTTC; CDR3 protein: CASSLDRGSYEQYF
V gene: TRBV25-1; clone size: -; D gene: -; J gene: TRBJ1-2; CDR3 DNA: TGTGCCAGCAGTGAATATCGTAACTATGGCTACACCTTC; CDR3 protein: CASSEYRNYGYTF
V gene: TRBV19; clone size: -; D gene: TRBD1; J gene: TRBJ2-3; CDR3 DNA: TGTGCCAGTAGTATAGGGGACAGGGGCAGCACAGATACGCAGTATTTT; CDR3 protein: CASSIGDRGSTDTQYF
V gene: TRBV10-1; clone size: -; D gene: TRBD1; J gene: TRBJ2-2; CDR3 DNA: TGCGCCAGCAGGGGACAGGGAGGCACCGGGGAGCTGTTTTTT; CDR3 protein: CASRGQGGTGELFF
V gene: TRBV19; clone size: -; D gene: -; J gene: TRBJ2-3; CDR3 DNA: TGTGCCAGTAGCCTTTCCGGTTCGTCCACAGATACGCAGTATTTT; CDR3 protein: CASSLSGSSTDTQYF
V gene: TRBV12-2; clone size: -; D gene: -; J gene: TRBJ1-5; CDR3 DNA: TGTGCAAGTCGCTTAGGAGCGCAGATCCCTGAATTAAATCAGCCCCAGCATTTT; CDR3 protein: CASRLGAQIPELNQPQHF
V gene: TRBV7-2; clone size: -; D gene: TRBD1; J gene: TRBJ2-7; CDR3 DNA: TGTGCCAGCAGCTTAGGGGGGACAGGGGGAGGTTGGGAGCAGTACTTC; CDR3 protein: CASSLGGTGGGWEQYF